This entry features one TCR beta chain sequence. The data are from a study of monozygotic twins with inflammatory bowel disease. The germline V gene encodes CDR1 MNHEY and CDR2 SMNVEV (reference sequence). The CDR3 totals 15 residues. Researchers generated cDNA in eight separate reactions per sample. Template switching appended UMIs that held a 6-nucleotide sample barcode. TCRdb re-analyzed the 5' RACE reads; it lists each CDR3 protein once, without DNA. The ten top clones account for 2.8%, within a sample of about 160,000 distinct CDR3 sequences. The specimen sequenced was blood. This TCR derives from a human donor with ulcerative colitis or Crohn's disease, or a healthy co-twin of an affected twin (not recorded which). The chain has TRBV27 and TRBJ2-5; TCRdb reports TRBD2, a call that lacks DNA to check it against. The CDR3 region is CASSWLAGFQETQYF.